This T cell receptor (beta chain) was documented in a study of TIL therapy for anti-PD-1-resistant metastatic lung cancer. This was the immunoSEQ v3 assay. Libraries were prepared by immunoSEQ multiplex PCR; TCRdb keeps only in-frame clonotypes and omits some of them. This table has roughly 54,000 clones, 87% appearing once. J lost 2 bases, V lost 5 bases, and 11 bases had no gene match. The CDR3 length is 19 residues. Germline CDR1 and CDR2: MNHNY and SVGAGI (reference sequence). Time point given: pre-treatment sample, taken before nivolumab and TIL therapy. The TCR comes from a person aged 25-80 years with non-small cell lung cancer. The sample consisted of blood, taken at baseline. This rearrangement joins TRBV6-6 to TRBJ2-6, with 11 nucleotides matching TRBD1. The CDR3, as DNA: TGTGCCAGCAGTCCCATCCGGACAGGGGGCAAGACTGGGGCCAACGTCCTGACTTTC. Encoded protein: CASSPIRTGGKTGANVLTF.